Given below is one TCR beta chain in context. Its specificity is unknown. This entry is derived from a study of identical twins. Findings and caveats of the study: Models underestimated TCR alpha sharing (out-of-frame) in monozygotic twins. A lower insertion count was a feature of abundant cord blood beta clonotypes, with no such feature in memory repertoires.

Template switching created a universal primer site, and the cDNA included unique molecular identifiers. TCRdb fed the 5' RACE reads into MiXCR, producing one record per CDR3 protein. The sample lists about 200,000 distinct CDR3 sequences, roughly a tenth occurring once. V lost 1 base and J lost 1; bases outside the gene matches: 4. The CDR3 covers 15 residues. In germline, CDR1 is MNHEY, CDR2 SMNVEV (reference sequence). Sequencing was performed on memory T cells sorted from blood. The sequence was obtained from a man in his forties or fifties in good health. The rearrangement uses TRBV27 and TRBJ2-7, with 7 bases identical to TRBD2. The chain's CDR3 is CASSLFPSGSYEQYF. Here the CDR3 DNA reads TGTGCCAGCAGTTTATTTCCTAGCGGATCCTACGAGCAGTACTTC.